This T cell receptor beta chain came from a study of blood T cells in healthy people across ages. The CDR3 covers 15 residues. Germline V gene sequence: CDR1 LGHNA, CDR2 YSLEER. V was pared by 0 bases and J by 8 bases, with 15 bases between. Points from the study as a whole: Donor CMV status was unknown, possibly confounding expanded clonotype changes.

This clonotype occurred a few times. Its antigen remains unknown. Primed by a sample-barcoded 5' primer and a J-beta primer mix, a second PCR proceeded for 7 to 11 cycles. Every sample gave at least 2.5 million paired-end reads containing CDR3. MiXCR was run by TCRdb on the 5' RACE reads, yielding one entry per CDR3 protein. The repertoire holds 1.5 million to 2 million distinct CDR3 sequences, about two fifths seen once, with roughly 23% in the top ten. The chain links TRBV4-3 to TRBJ2-3, with a tentative D call TRBD1 (5 bases). The receptor was derived from a human donor in good health. What was sequenced was blood. The CDR3 coding sequence is TGCGCCAGCAGCCAAGAGGCAGGGCGAAGAGGTACGCAGTATTTT. It is translated as CASSQEAGRRGTQYF.